A selection of T cell receptor beta chains follows, all from one sample in a study of beta chain bispecific antibodies for T cell cancers. TCRdb re-called the 5' RACE reads with MiXCR, one entry per CDR3 protein. The repertoire has around 19,000 distinct CDR3 sequences, 2% to 2.5% of them found once; the top ten carry under 5.5%. Antigens for these TCRs are unknown. The sequences come from healthy donor T cells cultured with leukemia cells, collected from a culture containing a bispecific antibody targeting TCR Vbeta12. The receptors come from a human donor in good health. Some clones in this sample may be carry-over from other donors' samples. Each CDR3 is given with its conserved first and last residue. The D gene is left open where the match is weak. Some rows have no size entry. The others give once, few or many, or a class for an expanded clone.

D: TRBD2; length: 11; V: TRBV20-1; J: TRBJ2-5; size: few; CDR3: CSTSVQETQYF; DNA: TGCAGTACTAGCGTACAAGAGACCCAGTACTTC
D: -; length: 15; V: TRBV7-8; J: TRBJ2-1; size: many; CDR3: CASGGLLSSYNEQFF; DNA: TGTGCCAGCGGGGGACTGCTAAGCTCCTACAATGAGCAGTTCTTC
D: -; length: 15; V: TRBV19; J: TRBJ2-2; size: many; CDR3: CASSILSGTGGELFF; DNA: TGTGCCAGTAGTATACTCTCAGGGACGGGCGGGGAGCTGTTTTTT
D: -; length: 14; V: TRBV6-6; J: TRBJ1-1; size: -; CDR3: CASSYSDTNTEAFF; DNA: TGTGCCAGCAGTTACTCGGACACGAACACTGAAGCTTTCTTT
D: -; length: 13; V: TRBV28; J: TRBJ2-7; size: many; CDR3: CASSLTVGYEQYF; DNA: TGTGCCAGCAGTTTAACGGTAGGCTACGAGCAGTACTTC
D: -; length: 16; V: TRBV9; J: TRBJ1-3; size: many; CDR3: CASSGIMDLSGNTIYF; DNA: TGTGCCAGCAGCGGGATCATGGACCTCTCTGGAAACACCATATATTTT
D: -; length: 14; V: TRBV19; J: TRBJ1-5; size: -; CDR3: CASRAGGSNQPQHF; DNA: TGTGCCAGTAGGGCCGGGGGGAGCAATCAGCCCCAGCATTTT
D: -; length: 14; V: TRBV18; J: TRBJ2-2; size: many; CDR3: CASSPSDLFGELFF; DNA: TGTGCCAGCTCCCCCTCTGACCTCTTCGGGGAGCTGTTTTTT
D: TRBD1; length: 15; V: TRBV5-6; J: TRBJ2-2; size: many; CDR3: CASSLDRVLAGELFF; DNA: TGTGCCAGCAGCCTGGACAGGGTCCTGGCAGGGGAGCTGTTTTTT
D: -; length: 17; V: TRBV19; J: TRBJ1-5; size: many; CDR3: CASSNDHRVSSNQPQHF; DNA: TGTGCCAGTAGTAACGATCACAGGGTGTCCAGCAATCAGCCCCAGCATTTT
D: -; length: 13; V: TRBV19; J: TRBJ2-7; size: many; CDR3: CASSRDISYEQYF; DNA: TGTGCCAGTAGTAGGGACATCTCCTACGAGCAGTACTTC
D: -; length: 14; V: TRBV30; J: TRBJ2-7; size: many; CDR3: CAWRMTAFVDEQYF; DNA: TGTGCCTGGAGGATGACGGCCTTTGTCGACGAGCAGTACTTC
D: -; length: 16; V: TRBV7-9; J: TRBJ1-1; size: many; CDR3: CASSSWGSEGSTEAFF; DNA: TGTGCCAGCAGTAGCTGGGGGTCGGAGGGTAGCACTGAAGCTTTCTTT
D: -; length: 15; V: TRBV20-1; J: TRBJ1-2; size: many; CDR3: CSARDFYRVNYGYTF; DNA: TGCAGTGCTAGAGATTTTTACAGGGTGAACTATGGCTACACCTTC
D: -; length: 13; V: TRBV19; J: TRBJ1-3; size: -; CDR3: CASSDNAGNTIYF; DNA: TGTGCCAGTAGTGACAACGCTGGGAACACCATATATTTT